These 28 T cell receptor beta chains originate from one sample sequenced in a study of control samples from healthy donors and cancer patients. The assay was immunoSEQ multiplex PCR, and TCRdb's table has in-frame clones only and misses some. Altogether approximately 120,000 clones are present, 90% being singletons, with the ten largest covering 3.5% to 4.5%. The sequenced sample was blood. The receptors were sampled from a human donor in good health. The donor label of this sample is uncertain.

This chain links TRBV6-6 with TRBJ1-2; possibly TRBD1 for D (5 bases). The CDR3 has 13 amino acids. Germline V gene data show CDR1 as MNHNY and CDR2 as SVGAGI (reference sequence). V gave up 9 bases and J gave up 4 bases, with 15 bases separating them. The CDR3 sequence: CASGPPGTYGYTF. CDR3 DNA: TGTGCCAGTGGGCCACCGGGGACCTATGGCTACACCTTC.

The chain carries TRBV6-4 and TRBJ2-1, with TRBD2 matching over 12 bases. With V trimmed by 8 bases and J by 6 bases, 8 bases remained unmatched. The germline gives CDR1 MRHNA, CDR2 SNTAGT. CDR3 length equals 15 residues. The CDR3 region has the DNA TGTGCCAGCTCCCGGACTAGCGGGGCGGTCAATGAGCAGTTCTTC. Translating gives CASSRTSGAVNEQFF.

This chain uses TRBV15 with TRBJ1-5; D is perhaps TRBD1 (6 bases). Germline CDR1 and CDR2: LNHNV and YYDKDF (reference sequence). V was cut by 6 bases and J by 6 bases, with 18 bases left in between. This CDR3 has 15 amino acids. As DNA, the CDR3 is TGTGCCACCAGACAGGGTAAGAGTAAGATTCAGCCCCAGCATTTT. Translating gives CATRQGKSKIQPQHF.

The V and J genes are TRBV2 and TRBJ1-2; TRBD1 agrees at 12 bases. The CDR3 contains 16 residues. The junction had 7 bases not matched to a gene; V was cut back by 5 bases and J by 3 bases. CDR1 is SNHLY and CDR2 is FYNNEI in the germline V gene. In DNA, the CDR3 is TGTGCCAGCAGTAGGGACAGGGGGCGCGTTTACTATGGCTACACCTTC. This codes for CASSRDRGRVYYGYTF.

The chain recombines TRBV25-1 with TRBJ2-5, with no clear D. Germline CDR1 and CDR2: MGHDK and SYGVNS. V lost 6 bases and J 4 bases, leaving 18 bases between the germline ends. This CDR3 contains 15 residues. DNA for the CDR3: TGTGCCAGCAGCCCAATTAGGGAAGGGCGAGAGACCCAGTACTTC. Translating gives CASSPIREGRETQYF. Supplemented by reference TRBV25-1 and TRBJ2-5, the full variable domain reads EADIYQTPRYLVIGTGKKITLECSQTMGHDKMYWYQQDPGMELHLIHYSYGVNSTEKGDLSSESTVSRIRTEHFPLTLESARPSHTSQYLCASSPIREGRETQYFGPGTRLLVL.

This rearrangement joins TRBV4-2 to TRBJ2-5, with TRBD2 matching 9 bases. V lost 1 base and J lost 4; bases outside the gene matches: 7. Germline CDR1 LGHNA, CDR2 YNFKEQ. The CDR3 consists of 16 residues. CDR3 in amino acids: CASSQGGGGAAETQYF. CDR3 sequence (DNA): TGTGCCAGCAGCCAAGGGGGCGGGGGGGCCGCAGAGACCCAGTACTTC.

This rearrangement joins TRBV19 to TRBJ2-3; D call uncertain. V dropped 7 bases and J dropped 1 base, with 12 bases sitting between them. The CDR3 runs 14 residues. Germline CDR1 LNHDA, CDR2 SQIVND (reference sequence). The CDR3 sequence: CASMRSVRTDTQYF. CDR3 nucleotide sequence: TGTGCCAGTATGCGTTCGGTCCGCACAGATACGCAGTATTTT.

CDR3 region: CASSLIAGGRKNEQFF. The CDR3 coding sequence is TGTGCCAGCAGCTTAATAGCGGGGGGGCGAAAAAATGAGCAGTTCTTC. V gene TRBV11-1 combines with J gene TRBJ2-1, with 11 positions matching TRBD2. Germline-derived CDR1 and CDR2 are SGHAT and FQDESV (reference sequence). This CDR3 spans 16 amino acids. V lost 2 bases to trimming and J lost 7 bases; unmatched junction nucleotides: 7. Variable domain in full (rest from reference TRBV11-1 and TRBJ2-1): EAEVAQSPRYKITEKSQAVAFWCDPISGHATLYWYRQILGQGPELLVQFQDESVVDDSQLPKDRFSAERLKGVDSTLKIQPAELGDSAMYLCASSLIAGGRKNEQFFGPGTRLTVL.

The chain uses TRBV5-5 and TRBJ2-7, with D possibly being TRBD1 (6 bases). The germline CDR1 and CDR2 sequences are SGHKS and YYEKEE (reference sequence). The CDR3 is made up of 15 amino acids. V was cut by 0 bases and J by 3 bases, with 13 bases left in between. This chain's CDR3 is CASSLVAGVSYEQYF. In DNA form, the CDR3 reads TGTGCCAGCAGCTTGGTCGCAGGGGTAAGCTACGAGCAGTACTTC.

The chain recombines TRBV7-9 with TRBJ2-7; 8 bases are a match to TRBD1. The CDR3 has 12 residues. CDR1 and CDR2 from the germline V gene are SEHNR and FQNEAQ (reference sequence). V was pared by 5 bases and J by 10 bases, with 7 bases of the junction left unmatched. The CDR3 loop reads CASSAGQGHQYF. The CDR3 bases are TGTGCCAGCAGCGCCGGACAGGGTCACCAGTACTTC.

The chain links TRBV3-1 (or the pseudogene TRBV3-2) to TRBJ2-5, with D tentatively TRBD2 (6 bases). This CDR3 has 17 amino acids. V was cut by 1 base and J by 5 bases, with 20 bases left in between. CDR1 is LGHDT, CDR2 YNNKEL, per germline (reference sequence). In DNA form, the CDR3 reads TGTGCCAGCAGCCAAGCCCGGGACTCCGGATGGGGGGAGACCCAGTACTTC. Protein: CASSQARDSGWGETQYF.

The rearrangement uses TRBV5-1 and TRBJ1-3; a weak D match, TRBD1 (6 bases). CDR1 is SGHRS, CDR2 YFSETQ, per germline. The CDR3 loop spans 14 amino acids. The V end was cut by 4 bases, the J end by 1 base, with 9 bases between. The CDR3: CASSLTGSGNTIYF. CDR3 bases: TGCGCCAGCAGCCTCACAGGGTCTGGAAACACCATATATTTT.

This rearrangement joins TRBV19 to TRBJ1-5; no firm D call. The V end was cut by 3 bases, the J end by 4 bases, with 16 bases between. This CDR3 spans 16 amino acids. Germline CDR1 LNHDA, CDR2 SQIVND (reference sequence). Written as DNA, the CDR3 is TGTGCCAGTAGTATTATCGACGGAAACCCGAATCAGCCCCAGCATTTT. Its translation: CASSIIDGNPNQPQHF. The full variable domain, its missing parts supplied by reference TRBV19 and TRBJ1-5, is DGGITQSPKYLFRKEGQNVTLSCEQNLNHDAMYWYRQDPGQGLRLIYYSQIVNDFQKGDIAEGYSVSREKKESFPLTVTSAQKNPTAFYLCASSIIDGNPNQPQHFGDGTRLSIL.

The V call is TRBV27, the J call TRBJ1-2, with TRBD1 matching 9 bases. CDR3 length: 14 residues. V shed 3 bases and J 4 bases; nucleotides not matched to a gene: 3. The germline V gene encodes CDR1 MNHEY and CDR2 SMNVEV (reference sequence). The CDR3 region has the DNA TGTGCCAGCAGTTTGTCGGACAGGGGCTATGGCTACACCTTC. This sequence encodes CASSLSDRGYGYTF.

V usage is TRBV3-1 (or the pseudogene TRBV3-2) and J usage is TRBJ1-6; D might be TRBD1 (6 bases). Germline CDR1 LGHDT, CDR2 YNNKEL (reference sequence). This CDR3 contains 19 residues. V lost 4 bases and J lost 0, with 19 bases in between. The CDR3 coding sequence is TGTGCCAGCAGCCCTACTCCGCAAGGGGGGAGCTCCTATAATTCACCCCTCCACTTT. This codes for CASSPTPQGGSSYNSPLHF.

The gene calls are TRBV11-2 and TRBJ1-6; D gene unclear. V was shortened by 4 bases and J by 9 bases, with 16 bases between the two germline ends. The CDR3 contains 15 residues. Looked up from germline, CDR1 is SGHAT and CDR2 is FQNNGV. The CDR3 coding sequence is TGTGCCAGCAGCTCAGACATACGTGAACGTTCACCCCTCCACTTT. Translated: CASSSDIRERSPLHF.

J is TRBJ1-2 and V is TRBV7-2; 7 positions match TRBD1. Germline-derived CDR1 and CDR2 are SGHTA and FQGNSA. The CDR3 runs to 13 residues. The junction had 6 bases not matched to a gene; V was cut back by 5 bases and J by 6 bases. The CDR3 coding sequence is TGTGCCAGCAGCGAGGACAGGAGCCATGGCTACACCTTC. Its protein product is CASSEDRSHGYTF.

The CDR3 reads CASSSHIGSSYEQYV. The CDR3 nucleotides read TGTGCCAGCAGCTCACACATAGGGAGCTCCTACGAGCAGTACGTC. The chain joins TRBV7-8 to TRBJ2-7, with D maybe TRBD2 (5 bases). The CDR3 spans 15 residues. Looked up from germline, CDR1 is SGHVS and CDR2 is FQNEAQ. Deletions cut 4 bases from V and 0 bases from J, with 13 bases between.

The chain joins TRBV25-1 to TRBJ2-2; D is possibly TRBD2 (6 bases). V was trimmed by 1 base and J by 1 base, leaving 10 bases between them. Per germline, CDR1 MGHDK and CDR2 SYGVNS. The CDR3 length is 16 residues. The CDR3 is CASSESRGWNTGELFF. CDR3 in DNA: TGTGCCAGCAGTGAATCCCGGGGGTGGAACACCGGGGAGCTGTTTTTT.

The rearrangement uses TRBV7-8 and TRBJ2-1; 14 bases match TRBD2. The V segment lost 2 bases and the J segment 0 bases; nucleotides outside the gene matches: 3. This CDR3 has 18 residues. Germline V gene lookup returns CDR1 SGHVS and CDR2 FQNEAQ. The CDR3, as DNA: TGTGCCAGCAGCTTACCGGGACTAGCGGGGGTCTCCTACAATGAGCAGTTCTTC. It encodes CASSLPGLAGVSYNEQFF. Complete variable domain (other parts from reference TRBV7-8 and TRBJ2-1): GAGVSQSPRYKVAKRGQDVALRCDPISGHVSLFWYQQALGQGPEFLTYFQNEAQLDKSGLPSDRFFAERPEGSVSTLKIQRTQQEDSAVYLCASSLPGLAGVSYNEQFFGPGTRLTVL.

Turning to this clone: This specimen includes other DNA sequences encoding the same CDR3. The chain couples TRBV15 to TRBJ1-2; D not resolved. The germline V gene has CDR1 LNHNV and CDR2 YYDKDF (reference sequence). The CDR3 has 12 residues. V was cut by 0 bases and J by 4 bases, with 3 bases left in between. The DNA of the CDR3 is TGTGCCACCAGCAGAGAAGGCTATGGCTACACCTTC. Encoded protein: CATSREGYGYTF.

V gene TRBV7-2 combines with J gene TRBJ2-3; D gene uncertain. V lost 1 base and J 3 bases, leaving 5 bases between the germline ends. The germline V gene encodes CDR1 SGHTA and CDR2 FQGNSA. This CDR3 comprises 13 residues. For the CDR3, the DNA is TGTGCCAGCAGCTTAGTCCGAACAGATACGCAGTATTTT. Protein sequence: CASSLVRTDTQYF.

The V and J genes are TRBV6-5 and TRBJ2-5; D possibly uses TRBD1 or TRBD2 (5 bases each). Trimming cost V 2 bases and J 5 bases, with 15 bases left between them. Germline CDR1 is MNHEY and CDR2 is SVGAGI. This CDR3 contains 15 residues. CDR3: CASSYGTVSSETQYF. CDR3 coding DNA: TGTGCCAGCAGTTACGGGACCGTCTCATCGGAGACCCAGTACTTC.

This CDR3 is CASSQTGDFNEKLFF. The CDR3 bases are TGTGCCAGCTCGCAAACCGGGGACTTTAATGAAAAACTGTTTTTT. V usage is TRBV18 and J usage is TRBJ1-4; possible D gene TRBD1, 5 bases. The V gene's germline CDR1 is KGHSH and CDR2 LQKENI. CDR3 size: 15 residues. The germline V and J ends were trimmed by 6 bases and 4 bases, with 15 bases remaining between them.

Here the CDR3 reads CASSIIQGAFYGYTF. The DNA for the CDR3 is TGTGCCAGCAGCATAATTCAGGGGGCATTCTATGGCTACACCTTC. The chain uses TRBV21-1 and TRBJ1-2; the tabulated D call, TRBD1, remains unverified against the DNA. TRBV21-1 is a pseudogene segment. The CDR3 covers 15 residues.

This chain connects TRBV29-1 to TRBJ1-1; weak D call: TRBD1 (5 bases). Trimming took off 7 bases at V and 7 bases at J, with 16 bases between the two ends. CDR3 length equals 12 residues. Germline values: CDR1 SQVTM, CDR2 ANQGSEA. As DNA, the CDR3 is TGCAGCGCCCTAGGGGCTATCGGTGAAGCTTTCTTT. It translates to CSALGAIGEAFF.

This sequence joins TRBV30 and TRBJ1-6; TRBD1 matches 10 bases. The CDR3 has 15 amino acids. With V trimmed by 0 bases and J by 9 bases, 5 bases remained unmatched. Germline V gene sequence: CDR1 GTSNPN, CDR2 SVGIG (reference sequence). The CDR3 sequence: CAWSVRGQGSSPLHF. CDR3 sequence (DNA): TGTGCCTGGAGTGTACGGGGACAGGGGTCTTCACCCCTCCACTTT. Full variable domain (rest looked up from reference TRBV30 and TRBJ1-6): SQTIHQWPATLVQPVGSPLSLECTVEGTSNPNLYWYRQAAGRGLQLLFYSVGIGQISSEVPQNLSASRPQDRQFILSSKKLLLSDSGFYLCAWSVRGQGSSPLHFGNGTRLTVT.

The chain couples TRBV7-2 to TRBJ1-6, with TRBD1 matching over 7 bases. Germline lookup yields CDR1 SGHTA and CDR2 FQGNSA. V lost 9 bases, J lost 7 bases, and 6 bases stayed unmatched. The CDR3 runs to 13 residues. CDR3 protein: CASRTGHNSPLHF. CDR3 coding DNA: TGTGCCAGTCGGACAGGTCACAATTCACCCCTCCACTTT.